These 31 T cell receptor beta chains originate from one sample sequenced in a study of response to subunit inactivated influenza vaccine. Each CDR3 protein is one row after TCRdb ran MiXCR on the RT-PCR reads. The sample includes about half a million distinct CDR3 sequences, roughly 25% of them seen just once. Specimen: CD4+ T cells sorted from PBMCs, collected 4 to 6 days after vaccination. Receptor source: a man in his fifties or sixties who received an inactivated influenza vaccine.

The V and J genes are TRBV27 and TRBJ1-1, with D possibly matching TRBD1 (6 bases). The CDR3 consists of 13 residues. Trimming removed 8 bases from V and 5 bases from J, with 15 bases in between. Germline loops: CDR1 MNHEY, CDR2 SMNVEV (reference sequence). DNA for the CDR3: TGTGCCAGCCGCCGGGGGGCTTGGACTGAAGCTTTCTTT. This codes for CASRRGAWTEAFF.

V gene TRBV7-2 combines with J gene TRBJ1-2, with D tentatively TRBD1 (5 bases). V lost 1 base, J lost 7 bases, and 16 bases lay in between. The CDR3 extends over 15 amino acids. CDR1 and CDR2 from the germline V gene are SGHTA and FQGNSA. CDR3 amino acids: CASSLERAGSGGYTF. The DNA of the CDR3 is TGTGCCAGCAGCTTAGAGAGGGCAGGGAGCGGTGGCTACACCTTC.

The CDR3 region is CASSFPFEETQYF. CDR3 sequence (DNA): TGCGCCAGCAGCTTTCCCTTCGAAGAGACCCAGTACTTC. The V call is TRBV5-1, the J call TRBJ2-5; D unresolved. The V gene's germline CDR1 is SGHRS and CDR2 YFSETQ. This CDR3 has 13 residues. Trimming removed 2 bases at V and 3 bases at J, with 8 bases between.

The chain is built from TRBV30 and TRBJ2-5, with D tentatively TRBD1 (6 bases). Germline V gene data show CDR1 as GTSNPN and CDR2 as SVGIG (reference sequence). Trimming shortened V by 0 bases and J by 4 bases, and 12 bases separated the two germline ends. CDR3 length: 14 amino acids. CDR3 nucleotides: TGTGCCTGGAGTGTATGGGCCAGGGGAGAGACCCAGTACTTC. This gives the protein CAWSVWARGETQYF.

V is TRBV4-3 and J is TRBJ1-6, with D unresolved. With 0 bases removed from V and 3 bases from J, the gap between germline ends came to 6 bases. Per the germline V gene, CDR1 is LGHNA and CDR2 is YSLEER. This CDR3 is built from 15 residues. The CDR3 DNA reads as TGCGCCAGCAGCCAAGATCTCCTCTATAATTCACCCCTCCACTTT. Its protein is CASSQDLLYNSPLHF.

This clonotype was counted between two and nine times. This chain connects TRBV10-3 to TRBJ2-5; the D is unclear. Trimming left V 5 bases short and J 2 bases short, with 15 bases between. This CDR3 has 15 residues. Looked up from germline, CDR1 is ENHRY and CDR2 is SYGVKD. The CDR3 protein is CAISPGAANQETQYF. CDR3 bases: TGTGCCATCAGTCCTGGTGCAGCGAATCAAGAGACCCAGTACTTC.

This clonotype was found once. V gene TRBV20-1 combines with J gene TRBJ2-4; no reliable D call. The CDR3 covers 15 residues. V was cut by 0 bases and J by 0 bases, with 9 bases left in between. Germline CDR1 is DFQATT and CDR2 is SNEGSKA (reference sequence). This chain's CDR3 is CSARDLQLAKNIQYF. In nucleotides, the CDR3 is TGCAGTGCTAGAGATCTTCAGCTAGCCAAAAACATTCAGTACTTC.

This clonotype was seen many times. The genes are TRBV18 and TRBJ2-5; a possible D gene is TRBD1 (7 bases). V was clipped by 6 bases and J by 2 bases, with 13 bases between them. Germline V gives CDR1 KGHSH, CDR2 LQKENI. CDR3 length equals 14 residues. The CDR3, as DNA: TGTGCCAGCTCGTCGACAGGGAGGCAAGAGACCCAGTACTTC. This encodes CASSSTGRQETQYF.

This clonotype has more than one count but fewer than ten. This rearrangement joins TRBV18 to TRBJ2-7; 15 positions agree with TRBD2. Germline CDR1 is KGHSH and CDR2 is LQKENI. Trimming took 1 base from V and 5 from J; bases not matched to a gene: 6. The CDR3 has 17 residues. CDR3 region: CASSPLAGTSGRNEQYF. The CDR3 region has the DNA TGTGCCAGCTCACCACTGGCAGGGACTAGCGGGAGGAACGAGCAGTACTTC.

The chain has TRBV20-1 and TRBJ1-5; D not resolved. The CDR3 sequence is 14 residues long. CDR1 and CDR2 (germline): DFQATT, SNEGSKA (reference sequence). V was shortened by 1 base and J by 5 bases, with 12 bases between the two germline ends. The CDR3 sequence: CSARGGIGDQPQHF. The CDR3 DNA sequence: TGCAGTGCTAGAGGGGGTATCGGGGATCAGCCCCAGCATTTT.

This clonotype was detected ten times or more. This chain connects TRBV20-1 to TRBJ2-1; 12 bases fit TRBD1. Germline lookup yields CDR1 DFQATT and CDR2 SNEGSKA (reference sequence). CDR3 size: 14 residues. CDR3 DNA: TGCACCGTTCGGGACAGGGGGCCGTACAATGAGCAGTTCTTC. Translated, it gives CTVRDRGPYNEQFF.

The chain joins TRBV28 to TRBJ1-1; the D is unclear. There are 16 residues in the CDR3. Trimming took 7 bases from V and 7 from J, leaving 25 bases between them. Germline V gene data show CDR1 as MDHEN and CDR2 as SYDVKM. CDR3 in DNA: TGTGCCAGCACCCTATTTGGACGGCCTCGGTCCCGTGAAGCTTTCTTT. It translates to CASTLFGRPRSREAFF.

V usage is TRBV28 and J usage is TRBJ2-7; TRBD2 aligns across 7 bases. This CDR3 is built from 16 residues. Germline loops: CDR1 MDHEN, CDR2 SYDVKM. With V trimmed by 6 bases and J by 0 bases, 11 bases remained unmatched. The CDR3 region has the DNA TGTGCCAGCAGGTCTCCCTCTGCGGGAGCCTCCTACGAGCAGTACTTC. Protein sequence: CASRSPSAGASYEQYF.

The CDR3: CASSLRGGHEQFF. DNA for the CDR3: TGCGCCAGCAGCTTAAGGGGGGGCCATGAGCAGTTCTTC. The rearrangement uses TRBV5-1 and TRBJ2-1; D possibly corresponds to TRBD2 (7 bases). CDR1 is SGHRS and CDR2 is YFSETQ in the germline V gene. The CDR3 totals 13 residues. Trimming removed 2 bases from V and 8 bases from J, with 11 bases in between.

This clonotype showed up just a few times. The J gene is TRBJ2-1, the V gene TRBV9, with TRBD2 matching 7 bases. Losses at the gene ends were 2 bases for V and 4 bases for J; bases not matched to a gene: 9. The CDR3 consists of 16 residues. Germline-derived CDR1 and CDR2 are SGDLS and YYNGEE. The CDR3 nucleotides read TGTGCCAGCAGCGTCTCCTCGACGGGAGGATACAATGAGCAGTTCTTC. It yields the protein CASSVSSTGGYNEQFF. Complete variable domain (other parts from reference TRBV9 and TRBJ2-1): DSGVTQTPKHLITATGQRVTLRCSPRSGDLSVYWYQQSLDQGLQFLIQYYNGEERAKGNILERFSAQQFPDLHSELNLSSLELGDSALYFCASSVSSTGGYNEQFFGPGTRLTVL.

The CDR3 nucleotides are TGTGCCAGCAGCTTGCGTAGCGGGGCCGGCGAGACCCAGTACTTC. As protein: CASSLRSGAGETQYF. The chain couples TRBV5-4 to TRBJ2-5, with 8 bases matching TRBD2. This CDR3 has 15 amino acids. Unmatched junction bases numbered 7, after V lost 1 base and J lost 5 bases. Germline-derived CDR1 and CDR2 are SGHNT and YYREEE (reference sequence).

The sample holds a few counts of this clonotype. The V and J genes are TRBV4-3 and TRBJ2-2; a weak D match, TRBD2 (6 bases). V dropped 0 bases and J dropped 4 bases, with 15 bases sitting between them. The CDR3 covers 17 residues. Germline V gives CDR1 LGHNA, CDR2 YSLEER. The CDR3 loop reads CASSQEVDYSGTGELFF. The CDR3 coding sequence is TGCGCCAGCAGCCAAGAGGTGGACTACTCGGGCACCGGGGAGCTGTTTTTT.

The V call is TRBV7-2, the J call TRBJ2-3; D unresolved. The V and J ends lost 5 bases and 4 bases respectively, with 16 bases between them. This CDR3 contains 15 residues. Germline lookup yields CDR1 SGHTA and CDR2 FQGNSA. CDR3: CASSPTGLWADTQYF. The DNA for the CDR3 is TGTGCCAGCAGCCCTACGGGTCTATGGGCAGATACGCAGTATTTT.

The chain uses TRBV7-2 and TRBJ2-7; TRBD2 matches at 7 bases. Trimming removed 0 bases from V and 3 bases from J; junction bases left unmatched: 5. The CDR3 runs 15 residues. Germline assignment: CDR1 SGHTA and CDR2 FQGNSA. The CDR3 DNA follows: TGTGCCAGCAGCTTAGCGCGACGGGGGGACTACGAGCAGTACTTC. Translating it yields CASSLARRGDYEQYF.

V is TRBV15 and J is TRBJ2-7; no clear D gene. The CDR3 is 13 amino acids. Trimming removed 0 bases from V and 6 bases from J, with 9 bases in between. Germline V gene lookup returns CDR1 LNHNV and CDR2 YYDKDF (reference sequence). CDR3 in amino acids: CATSRDLGSEQYF. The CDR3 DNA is TGTGCCACCAGCAGAGATCTAGGGTCCGAGCAGTACTTC.

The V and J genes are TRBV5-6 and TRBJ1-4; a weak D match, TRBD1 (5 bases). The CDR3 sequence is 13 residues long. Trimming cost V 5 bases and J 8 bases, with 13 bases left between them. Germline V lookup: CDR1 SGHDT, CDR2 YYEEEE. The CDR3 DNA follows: TGTGCCAGCAGTTATTCCAGGGACGAAAAACTGTTTTTT. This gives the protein CASSYSRDEKLFF.

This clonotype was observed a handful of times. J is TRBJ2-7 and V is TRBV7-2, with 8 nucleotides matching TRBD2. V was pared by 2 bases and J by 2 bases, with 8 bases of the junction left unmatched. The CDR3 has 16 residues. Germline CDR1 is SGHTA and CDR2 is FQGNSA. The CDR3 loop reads CASSLHGRASTYEQYF. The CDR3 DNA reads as TGTGCCAGCAGCTTACACGGGAGGGCCTCGACCTACGAGCAGTACTTC.

Here the CDR3 reads CASSPSFGFGYTF. In nucleotides, the CDR3 is TGTGCCAGCTCACCTAGCTTCGGTTTTGGCTACACCTTC. V and J are TRBV18 and TRBJ1-2; no clear D. Germline CDR1 KGHSH, CDR2 LQKENI. With 3 bases removed from V and 7 bases from J, the gap between germline ends came to 12 bases. This CDR3 is 13 amino acids long.

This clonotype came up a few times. The CDR3 nucleotides are TGCGCCAGCAGCCAAGGGGGGACAGGGATGTACACCGGGGAGCTGTTTTTT. As protein: CASSQGGTGMYTGELFF. The V call is TRBV4-3, the J call TRBJ2-2, with TRBD1 matching over 9 bases. This CDR3 has 17 amino acids. Germline CDR1 reads LGHNA; CDR2 reads YSLEER. Unmatched junction bases numbered 6, after V lost 1 base and J lost 3 bases.

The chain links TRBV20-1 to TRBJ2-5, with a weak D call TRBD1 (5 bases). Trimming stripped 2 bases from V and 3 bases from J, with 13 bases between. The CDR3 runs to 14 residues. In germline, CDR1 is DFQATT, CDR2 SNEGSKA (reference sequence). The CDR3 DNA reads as TGCAGTGCTAGACTACAGGTACCAAAAGAGACCCAGTACTTC. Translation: CSARLQVPKETQYF.

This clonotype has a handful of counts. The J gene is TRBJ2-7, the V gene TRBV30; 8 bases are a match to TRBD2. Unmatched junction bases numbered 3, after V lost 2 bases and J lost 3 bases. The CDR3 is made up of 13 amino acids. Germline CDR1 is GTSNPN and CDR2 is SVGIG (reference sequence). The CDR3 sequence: CAWSLLADYEQYF. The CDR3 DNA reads TGTGCCTGGAGTTTACTAGCGGACTACGAGCAGTACTTC.

The CDR3 DNA reads TGTGCCAGCAGTGAGGGACAGGTCGGAAACACCATATATTTT. Protein: CASSEGQVGNTIYF. The V and J genes are TRBV6-1 and TRBJ1-3, with 8 bases lining up with TRBD1. With 3 bases clipped from V and 4 bases from J, the junction kept 2 bases outside the gene matches. The CDR3 extends over 14 amino acids. CDR1 and CDR2 (germline): MNHNS, SASEGT.

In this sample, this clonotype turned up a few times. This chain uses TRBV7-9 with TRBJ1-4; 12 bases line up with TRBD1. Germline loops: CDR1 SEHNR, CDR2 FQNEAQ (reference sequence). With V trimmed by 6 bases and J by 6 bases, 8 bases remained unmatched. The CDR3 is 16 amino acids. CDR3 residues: CASRRNRDRGHEKLFF. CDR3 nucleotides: TGTGCCAGCAGAAGAAACCGGGACAGGGGGCATGAAAAACTGTTTTTT.

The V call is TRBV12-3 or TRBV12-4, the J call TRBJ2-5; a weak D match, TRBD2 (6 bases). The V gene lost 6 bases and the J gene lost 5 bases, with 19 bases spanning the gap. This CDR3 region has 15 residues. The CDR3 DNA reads TGTGCCAGCAGCGTTAGCGGTCGAGGAAGGGAGACCCAGTACTTC. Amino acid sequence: CASSVSGRGRETQYF.

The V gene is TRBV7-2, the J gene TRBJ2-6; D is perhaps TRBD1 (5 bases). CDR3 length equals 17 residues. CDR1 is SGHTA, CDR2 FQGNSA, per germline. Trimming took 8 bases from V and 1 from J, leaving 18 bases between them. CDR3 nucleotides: TGTGCCAGCTCCCCGCAGGGCACCATGTCTGGGGCCAACGTCCTGACTTTC. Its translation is CASSPQGTMSGANVLTF.

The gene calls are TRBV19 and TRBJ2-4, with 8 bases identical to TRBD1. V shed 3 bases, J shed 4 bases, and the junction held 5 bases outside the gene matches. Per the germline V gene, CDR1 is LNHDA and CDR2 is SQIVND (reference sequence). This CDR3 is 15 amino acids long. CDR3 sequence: CASSIWGQAKNIQYF. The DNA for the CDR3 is TGTGCCAGTAGTATTTGGGGACAGGCAAAAAACATTCAGTACTTC.